Reported below is one T cell receptor beta chain. The data were taken from a study of shared clonotypes between healthy human individuals. Background on the study: Aged between 18 and 49, the donors were two women and a few men.

The run depth of the assay was deep. TCRdb keeps only in-frame clones here, not all; method: immunoSEQ multiplex PCR. The repertoire has approximately 720,000 clones, roughly 94% of them found once; the top ten carry about 24%. The CDR3 is 15 amino acids. Germline V gene sequence: CDR1 SGHVS, CDR2 FQNEAQ. V gave up 5 bases and J gave up 4 bases, with 16 bases separating them. Naive-designated CD8 cells lacked CD45RO, were positively enriched for CCR7, and omitted terminally differentiated effector memory CD45RA+ cells. The sample consisted of naive CD8+ T cells sorted from blood. The V gene is TRBV7-8, the J gene TRBJ2-3; no firm D call. The origin of this receptor is a man aged 25 to 40 in good health. CDR3 residues: CASSITVAVPDTQYF. DNA for the CDR3: TGTGCCAGCAGCATAACGGTGGCGGTACCAGATACGCAGTATTTT.